This TCR beta chain appears in the sequencing data of a study of T cell responses to AZD1222 COVID-19 vaccine. CDR3 length equals 15 residues. J gave up 4 bases and V 7 bases, and 11 bases lay outside the gene matches. Germline CDR1 MNHEY, CDR2 SVGAGI. This clone was observed once. Assay: immunoSEQ multiplex PCR; the TCRdb copy retains only in-frame clones and omits some. The sample lists over 95,000 clones, 88% occurring once. The chain combines TRBV6-5 with TRBJ1-2; 8 nucleotides line up with TRBD1. The clonotype originates from an adult in good health. This sample comprised peripheral blood, obtained on day 0 of AZD1222 vaccination. CDR3 amino acids: CASTRTGHYFYGYTF. The CDR3, as DNA: TGTGCCAGCACAAGGACAGGGCACTACTTCTATGGCTACACCTTC.